This T cell receptor (beta chain) was profiled in a study of blood T cell repertoires in COVID-19. Across the study: COVID-19 samples from acute and convalescent phases originated in the United States, Italy and Spain. T cells, B-cell-depleted T cells, or PBMCs supplied cDNA or gDNA.

The V gene's germline CDR1 is MDHEN and CDR2 SYDVKM. This CDR3 has 13 residues. Trimming cost V 3 bases and J 4 bases; bases outside gene matches: 2. Original methodology: Using reference gene primer amplification, nucleated cell counts were estimated. Method: immunoSEQ multiplex PCR; TCRdb's copy keeps in-frame clones and lacks some. Clone size and the V and J calls come from that table; the DNA yielded D and trimming. Here the sample spans some 400,000 clones, roughly 80% being singletons. The sequenced material came from peripheral blood. V is TRBV28 and J is TRBJ1-1, with 7 positions matching TRBD1. The TCR comes from a human donor with acute or convalescent COVID-19. The donor label of this sample is uncertain. The CDR3 sequence: CASSFRDSTEAFF. The CDR3 coding sequence is TGTGCCAGCAGTTTCCGGGACAGCACTGAAGCTTTCTTT.